The next 11 T cell receptor beta chains were all read from a single sample in a study of shared clonotypes between healthy human individuals. Method: immunoSEQ multiplex PCR; TCRdb's copy keeps in-frame clones and lacks some. The table shows over a million clones, with around 97% occurring only once. The sample consisted of naive CD4+ T cells sorted from blood. The subset is: CD45RA+ positively selected. These receptors came from a man aged 25-45 years in good health.

The genes are TRBV11-2 and TRBJ1-3; 7 positions match TRBD1. Germline assignment: CDR1 SGHAT and CDR2 FQNNGV. The CDR3 totals 15 residues. After removal of 7 bases from V and 8 bases from J, the junction contained 14 bases not matched to a gene. The CDR3 spells CASTRDSRREDTIYF. CDR3 nucleotide sequence: TGTGCCAGCACCCGGGACAGCCGCCGTGAGGACACCATATATTTT.

The CDR3 bases are TGTGCCACCAAGATACAGGGCGGAAGGGGGGGTCAGCCCCAGCATTTT. Protein sequence: CATKIQGGRGGQPQHF. The chain recombines TRBV28 with TRBJ1-5; TRBD1 might be the D (6 bases). The CDR3 runs to 16 residues. The germline V gene has CDR1 MDHEN and CDR2 SYDVKM. The V gene lost 10 bases and the J gene lost 6 bases, with 25 bases spanning the gap.

CDR3 residues: CASSLPGLVSYNEQFF. Written as DNA, the CDR3 is TGTGCCAGCAGTTTGCCCGGACTAGTCTCATACAATGAGCAGTTCTTC. The rearrangement links TRBV28 to TRBJ2-1, with 7 bases aligning to TRBD2. Germline loops: CDR1 MDHEN, CDR2 SYDVKM. CDR3 length equals 16 residues. J was trimmed by 4 bases and V by 3 bases; bases with no gene match: 9.

V is TRBV5-4 and J is TRBJ1-2; unclear D gene. Trimming took off 2 bases at V and 3 bases at J, with 17 bases between the two ends. Germline CDR1 is SGHNT and CDR2 is YYREEE (reference sequence). The CDR3 length is 16 residues. CDR3 region: CASSFTPGIWDYGYTF. CDR3 in DNA: TGTGCCAGCAGCTTTACCCCCGGGATATGGGACTATGGCTACACCTTC.

J is TRBJ2-5 and V is TRBV7-2; TRBD2 aligns across 9 bases. After removal of 5 bases from V and 4 bases from J, the junction contained 11 bases not matched to a gene. The CDR3 runs to 16 residues. Germline V lookup: CDR1 SGHTA, CDR2 FQGNSA. The DNA for the CDR3 is TGTGCCAGCAGCGGTTCGGGGGCGGGAGGGAGAGAGACCCAGTACTTC. Protein: CASSGSGAGGRETQYF.

This clone was recorded only once. Other DNA sequences from this sample encode an identical CDR3 as well. The chain is built from TRBV5-5 and TRBJ2-3, with D perhaps assigned TRBD1 or TRBD2 (5 bases each). The ends were cut back, 0 bases at V and 0 bases at J, with 8 bases in the middle. The length of the CDR3 is 15 residues. Germline V gene lookup returns CDR1 SGHKS and CDR2 YYEKEE (reference sequence). Here the CDR3 reads CASSLGGGSTDTQYF. CDR3 coding DNA: TGTGCCAGCAGCTTGGGGGGCGGGAGCACAGATACGCAGTATTTT.

With respect to this clone: This sample includes further DNA sequences coding for the same CDR3. The genes are TRBV9 and TRBJ2-7; TRBD2 aligns across 8 bases. The CDR3 has 14 amino acids. Looked up from germline, CDR1 is SGDLS and CDR2 is YYNGEE. J lost 2 bases, V lost 2 bases, and 3 bases had no gene match. CDR3 DNA sequence: TGTGCCAGCAGCGTGGGACTAGGTCCCTACGAGCAGTACTTC. Its protein is CASSVGLGPYEQYF.

V usage is TRBV7-9 and J usage is TRBJ2-4; 8 bases match TRBD1. V gave up 1 base and J gave up 7 bases; unmatched junction bases: 3. There are 14 residues in the CDR3. The germline V gene has CDR1 SEHNR and CDR2 FQNEAQ (reference sequence). This chain's CDR3 is CASSLGQGLNIQYF. In nucleotides, the CDR3 is TGTGCCAGCAGCTTAGGACAGGGGCTTAACATTCAGTACTTC.

The chain is built from TRBV4-3 and TRBJ2-1, with 7 bases that match TRBD2. Germline CDR1 is LGHNA and CDR2 is YSLEER. Losses at the gene ends were 3 bases for V and 10 bases for J; bases not matched to a gene: 9. CDR3 length: 14 amino acids. The CDR3 loop is CASSQLTSVGEQFF. The CDR3 nucleotides are TGCGCCAGCAGCCAGCTCACTAGCGTAGGCGAGCAGTTCTTC.

The J gene is TRBJ2-2, the V gene TRBV5-4; no definite D call. V lost 6 bases, J lost 6 bases, and 12 bases lay in between. This CDR3 spans 13 amino acids. Germline values: CDR1 SGHNT, CDR2 YYREEE (reference sequence). The CDR3 is CASMRQPAGELFF. The CDR3 nucleotides read TGTGCCAGCATGCGGCAGCCGGCCGGGGAGCTGTTTTTT.

CDR3 nucleotide sequence: TGTGCCACCAGCAGAGACTTGGGGACTAGCGGAAGCGAGGAGTTCTTC. Its protein is CATSRDLGTSGSEEFF. The chain combines TRBV15 with TRBJ2-1; TRBD2 aligns across 11 bases. There are 16 residues in the CDR3. The J segment lost 14 bases and the V segment lost 0 bases, leaving 12 bases of the junction unmatched. Per the germline V gene, CDR1 is LNHNV and CDR2 is YYDKDF (reference sequence).